The TCR beta chain under discussion was sequenced for a study of T cell responses to AZD1222 COVID-19 vaccine. The study, taken as a whole, reports: With two AZD1222 doses given, Spike-specific TCR breadth and depth both rose.

The protocol was immunoSEQ multiplex PCR, while the TCRdb copy is restricted to in-frame clones and leaves out a portion. This repertoire shows around 200,000 clones, approximately 90% found once; its top ten account for 0.99%. There are a few counts of this clone. Its cognate antigen is unknown. The germline CDR1 and CDR2 sequences are MNHEY and SVGEGT. J was trimmed by 4 bases and V by 5 bases; bases with no gene match: 7. The CDR3 spans 14 residues. This clonotype originated in an adult in good health. The chain employs TRBV6-2 or TRBV6-3 and TRBJ1-1; 7 bases are shared with TRBD1. The starting material was peripheral blood, obtained on day 0 of AZD1222 vaccination. CDR3 sequence: CASSLQGIFTEAFF. The CDR3 DNA is TGTGCCAGCAGTCTACAGGGGATATTCACTGAAGCTTTCTTT.